This T cell receptor beta chain was identified during a study of T cells in Graves' hyperthyroidism and ophthalmopathy. Overall study findings and caveats: Ophthalmopathy was identified by the model a median around 6.3 months ahead of onset. A model of 13 V-J pairs discriminated ophthalmopathy from stable hyperthyroidism. Blood also showed most of the thyroid clonotypes that were expanded above 0.001.

This clonotype was picked up many times. Its antigen remains unknown. A junction boundary mismatches the germline segment, possibly from a read error. The CDR3 is 15 amino acids. Germline lookup yields CDR1 SGHRS and CDR2 YFSETQ. From RNA transcripts, TCR beta CDR3 regions were amplified. The HTBI primer set drove a first-round RT-PCR of the TCR CDR3. TCRdb reanalysed the multiplex PCR reads using MiXCR and keeps one entry per CDR3 protein. The sample has under 300,000 distinct CDR3 sequences, 14% to 15% seen once; the top ten hold about an eighth. The TCR was taken from a middle-aged woman with Graves' hyperthyroidism that later progressed to Graves' ophthalmopathy. V is TRBV5-1 and J is TRBJ2-3; 10 nucleotides match TRBD2. What was sequenced was blood. CDR3 residues: CASSLGTSGTDTQYF. The CDR3 nucleotides read TGTGCCAGCAGCTTAGGGACTAGCGGCACAGATACGCAGTATTTT.